These 28 T cell receptor beta chains were sequenced from one sample in a study of blood T cell repertoires in COVID-19. Assay: immunoSEQ multiplex PCR; the TCRdb copy retains only in-frame clones and omits some. The sample consists of about 91,000 clones, 82% of them appearing once. The sample was peripheral blood. The receptors shown here come from a man aged 50 or older with active or convalescent COVID-19.

V usage is TRBV5-1 and J usage is TRBJ1-2; a weak D match, TRBD1 (6 bases). This CDR3 is built from 14 residues. Trimming removed 6 bases at V and 4 bases at J, with 16 bases between. CDR1 is SGHRS and CDR2 is YFSETQ in the germline V gene. CDR3 DNA: TGCGCCAGCAATAGGGAGGGGGAGGCCTATGGCTACACCTTC. Its protein product is CASNREGEAYGYTF. The complete variable domain, with remaining parts taken from reference TRBV5-1 and TRBJ1-2, reads KAGVTQTPRYLIKTRGQQVTLSCSPISGHRSVSWYQQTPGQGLQFLFEYFSETQRNKGNFPGRFSGRQFSNSRSEMNVSTLELGDSALYLCASNREGEAYGYTFGSGTRLTVV.

The chain recombines TRBV28 with TRBJ1-1; 7 bases line up with TRBD1. This CDR3 region has 16 residues. The junction had 14 bases not matched to a gene; V was cut back by 6 bases and J by 4 bases. CDR1 and CDR2 (germline): MDHEN, SYDVKM. CDR3 nucleotide sequence: TGTGCCAGCAGCCCCGGGACAGATTTCATGAGCACTGAAGCTTTCTTT. Protein: CASSPGTDFMSTEAFF.

The chain is built from TRBV28 and TRBJ2-7; TRBD2 aligns across 7 bases. Germline trimming cut 7 bases from V and 1 base from J; bases unmatched to any gene: 7. The germline CDR1 and CDR2 sequences are MDHEN and SYDVKM. CDR3 length: 14 amino acids. CDR3: CASMGQGGSYEQYF. In nucleotides, the CDR3 is TGTGCCAGCATGGGGCAGGGAGGGTCCTACGAGCAGTACTTC. Combining the CDR3 with reference TRBV28 and TRBJ2-7 gives the whole variable domain DVKVTQSSRYLVKRTGEKVFLECVQDMDHENMFWYRQDPGLGLRLIYFSYDVKMKEKGDIPEGYSVSREKKERFSLILESASTNQTSMYLCASMGQGGSYEQYFGPGTRLTVT.

The chain links TRBV10-2 to TRBJ2-1, with 8 bases lining up with TRBD1. Losses at the gene ends were 4 bases for V and 7 bases for J; bases not matched to a gene: 9. The CDR3 spans 15 residues. Germline CDR1 and CDR2: WSHSY and SAAADI. CDR3 DNA sequence: TGCGCCAGCAGTGGCTTTGGACAGGGAAGTAATGAGCAGTTCTTC. Amino acid sequence: CASSGFGQGSNEQFF.

The J gene is TRBJ2-7, the V gene TRBV28, with D hard to call. This CDR3 has 14 amino acids. V lost 2 bases and J lost 1, with 9 bases in between. Germline CDR1 MDHEN, CDR2 SYDVKM. For the CDR3, the DNA is TGTGCCAGCAGTTTAATTACGACTTCCTACGAGCAGTACTTC. Protein sequence: CASSLITTSYEQYF.

This clone was counted once. The chain employs TRBV5-4 and TRBJ2-5, with D possibly TRBD1 on 6 matching bases. V was clipped by 3 bases and J by 10 bases, with 16 bases between them. Germline CDR1 is SGHNT and CDR2 is YYREEE (reference sequence). The CDR3 length is 13 residues. In DNA, the CDR3 is TGTGCCAGCAGCTCCCGGGACAATTTAGACCAGTACTTC. Its protein product is CASSSRDNLDQYF.

The chain joins TRBV3-1 (or the pseudogene TRBV3-2) to TRBJ2-2, with D perhaps matching TRBD2 (5 bases). Germline V gene sequence: CDR1 LGHDT, CDR2 YNNKEL (reference sequence). This CDR3 has 16 residues. The V end was cut by 0 bases, the J end by 3 bases, with 11 bases between. The CDR3 is CASSQDGGQHTGELFF. The DNA of the CDR3 is TGTGCCAGCAGCCAAGATGGCGGGCAGCACACCGGGGAGCTGTTTTTT.

The chain recombines TRBV28 with TRBJ1-2; D might be TRBD1 (5 bases). The CDR3 extends over 14 amino acids. V lost 7 bases to trimming and J lost 8 bases, with 20 bases between them. Germline lookup yields CDR1 MDHEN and CDR2 SYDVKM. As DNA, the CDR3 is TGTGCCAGCACCACCGGGGGAAGGGGTACGGGCTACACCTTC. Protein sequence: CASTTGGRGTGYTF.

This chain connects TRBV11-2 to TRBJ2-5; 10 bases are a match to TRBD2. V was pared by 5 bases and J by 4 bases, with 13 bases of the junction left unmatched. The CDR3 has 17 amino acids. Germline V gene lookup returns CDR1 SGHAT and CDR2 FQNNGV. The CDR3 DNA is TGTGCCAGCAGCCTCGTGGGGCTAGCGGGGGCGGGAGAGACCCAGTACTTC. It translates to CASSLVGLAGAGETQYF.

The chain recombines TRBV6-5 with TRBJ2-1, with TRBD1 matching 7 bases. This CDR3 contains 14 residues. The trim removed 0 bases at V and 9 bases at J, leaving 5 bases unmatched. From germline, CDR1 is MNHEY and CDR2 SVGAGI. The chain's CDR3 is CASSYSGGLGEQFF. The CDR3 DNA reads TGTGCCAGCAGTTACTCAGGGGGCCTGGGTGAGCAGTTCTTC.

This clone was observed once. This chain links TRBV20-1 with TRBJ1-4; D is unresolved. This CDR3 spans 11 amino acids. Germline V gene sequence: CDR1 DFQATT, CDR2 SNEGSKA (reference sequence). V lost 6 bases to trimming and J lost 3 bases, with 5 bases between them. The CDR3 DNA follows: TGCAGTGCCAGGCCTAATGAAAAACTGTTTTTT. This gives the protein CSARPNEKLFF.

The V call is TRBV11-2, the J call TRBJ2-3; possibly TRBD2 for D (5 bases). There are 12 residues in the CDR3. Germline CDR1 SGHAT, CDR2 FQNNGV. CDR3 residues: CGSGPDTDTQYF. CDR3 coding DNA: TGTGGGAGCGGACCAGACACAGATACGCAGTATTTT.

Written as DNA, the CDR3 is TGTGCCAGTACCCGCTGGGACATCTTGGAGGCTTTCTTT. Its translation: CASTRWDILEAFF. This chain connects TRBV19 to TRBJ1-1; D might be TRBD1 (6 bases). Trimming cost V 7 bases and J 11 bases, with 20 bases left between them. Germline values: CDR1 LNHDA, CDR2 SQIVND (reference sequence). CDR3 length: 13 residues.

This chain joins TRBV7-2 and TRBJ1-2; 8 nucleotides match TRBD1. The length of the CDR3 is 15 residues. V shed 5 bases, J shed 0 bases, and the junction held 5 bases outside the gene matches. Germline CDR1 reads SGHTA; CDR2 reads FQGNSA. The CDR3 region has the DNA TGTGCCAGCAGCCTGGGGACAGGAACTAACTATGGCTACACCTTC. Residues: CASSLGTGTNYGYTF.

The rearrangement uses TRBV6-5 and TRBJ2-7, with D perhaps TRBD2 (6 bases). Trimming took off 7 bases at V and 5 bases at J, with 18 bases between the two ends. The CDR3 consists of 14 residues. The germline CDR1 and CDR2 sequences are MNHEY and SVGAGI. This chain's CDR3 is CASTGGTGGNEQYF. CDR3 in DNA: TGTGCCAGCACAGGTGGGACCGGCGGGAACGAGCAGTACTTC.

The CDR3, as DNA: TGTGCCAGCAGCGAAAGCCGAGAGCAGGGGCTGGATCCCGAGCAGTACGTC. As protein: CASSESREQGLDPEQYV. The chain joins TRBV21-1 to TRBJ2-7; the D call in the table, TRBD1, was not verified against the DNA. TRBV21-1 has pseudogene status. The CDR3 is made up of 17 amino acids.

The V and J genes are TRBV6-5 and TRBJ2-7; TRBD1 might be the D (6 bases). The CDR3 is 14 residues long. Deletions cut 4 bases from V and 4 bases from J, with 14 bases between. CDR1 MNHEY and CDR2 SVGAGI come from the germline V gene. The DNA for the CDR3 is TGTGCCAGCAGTTGGGGCAGGGGATTATACGAGCAGTACTTC. Translating it yields CASSWGRGLYEQYF.

V usage is TRBV10-3 and J usage is TRBJ1-1; D might be TRBD1 (5 bases). V gave up 0 bases and J gave up 6 bases, with 8 bases separating them. From germline, CDR1 is ENHRY and CDR2 SYGVKD. The CDR3 consists of 13 residues. This CDR3 reads CAISESGGSEAFF. The DNA for the CDR3 is TGTGCCATCAGTGAGTCGGGGGGTTCTGAAGCTTTCTTT.

The chain couples TRBV3-1 (or the pseudogene TRBV3-2) to TRBJ1-6; D unclear. CDR1 is LGHDT, CDR2 YNNKEL, per germline (reference sequence). Trimming removed 5 bases from V and 0 bases from J, with 5 bases in between. The CDR3 totals 14 residues. DNA for the CDR3: TGTGCCAGCAGCATAAACTCCTATAATTCACCCCTCCACTTT. Its translation: CASSINSYNSPLHF.

A few counts support this clone. The chain joins TRBV5-1 to TRBJ2-1, with 12 bases aligning to TRBD2. The CDR3 sequence is 16 residues long. The junction had 10 bases not matched to a gene; V was cut back by 4 bases and J by 8 bases. Germline CDR1 SGHRS, CDR2 YFSETQ. CDR3 in amino acids: CASSPGTSGLADEQFF. DNA for the CDR3: TGCGCCAGCAGCCCGGGGACTAGCGGGCTTGCAGATGAGCAGTTCTTC.

CDR3 loop: CASSFVAGGEYEQYF. As DNA, the CDR3 is TGTGCCAGCAGCTTCGTAGCGGGGGGAGAGTACGAGCAGTACTTC. J is TRBJ2-7 and V is TRBV11-2; TRBD2 aligns across 10 bases. Losses at the gene ends were 3 bases for V and 4 bases for J; bases not matched to a gene: 6. The germline CDR1 and CDR2 sequences are SGHAT and FQNNGV. The CDR3 has 15 residues.

J is TRBJ1-3 and V is TRBV5-4; TRBD1 matches 8 bases. The germline V gene has CDR1 SGHNT and CDR2 YYREEE (reference sequence). V gave up 3 bases and J gave up 0 bases; unmatched junction bases: 5. The CDR3 runs 16 residues. The CDR3 sequence: CASSSRTGNSGNTIYF. In nucleotides, the CDR3 is TGTGCCAGCAGCTCACGGACAGGGAACTCTGGAAACACCATATATTTT.

V gene TRBV3-1 (or the pseudogene TRBV3-2) combines with J gene TRBJ2-2, with TRBD1 matching 7 bases. The CDR3 consists of 15 residues. Germline CDR1 is LGHDT and CDR2 is YNNKEL (reference sequence). V gave up 4 bases and J gave up 3 bases; unmatched junction bases: 5. The CDR3 bases are TGTGCCAGCAGCCTTCAGGGGGTTCACACCGGGGAGCTGTTTTTT. This gives the protein CASSLQGVHTGELFF.

The rearrangement joins TRBV30 to TRBJ2-7, with 9 positions matching TRBD1. The CDR3 sequence is 13 residues long. V was pared by 5 bases and J by 6 bases, with 8 bases of the junction left unmatched. Germline CDR1 reads GTSNPN; CDR2 reads SVGIG (reference sequence). CDR3 nucleotide sequence: TGTGCCTGGGCCGGGACAGGGCCCTTCGAGCAGTACTTC. Translated: CAWAGTGPFEQYF.

This clone was seen a few times. The rearrangement uses TRBV24-1 and TRBJ1-5; 8 nucleotides line up with TRBD1. Germline V gene lookup returns CDR1 KGHDR and CDR2 SFDVKD. The CDR3 loop spans 14 amino acids. The junction had 5 bases not matched to a gene; V was cut back by 9 bases and J by 2 bases. The CDR3 region is CATADRVGNQPQHF. Written as DNA, the CDR3 is TGTGCCACCGCGGACAGGGTTGGCAATCAGCCCCAGCATTTT.

The chain couples TRBV4-1 to TRBJ2-1; 8 bases line up with TRBD2. Germline V gene data show CDR1 as MGHRA and CDR2 as YSYEKL. This CDR3 comprises 16 residues. V lost 5 bases and J lost 7; bases outside the gene matches: 13. CDR3 nucleotides: TGCGCCAGCAGCTCCCCCGGGAGGGGCGAGGGTAATGAGCAGTTCTTC. Residues: CASSSPGRGEGNEQFF.

V is TRBV5-1 and J is TRBJ2-1; 8 bases fit TRBD2. Trimming cost V 3 bases and J 2 bases; bases outside gene matches: 4. The CDR3 consists of 15 residues. CDR1 is SGHRS and CDR2 is YFSETQ in the germline V gene. The CDR3 DNA reads as TGCGCCAGCAGCTCTCAAGCGGGGGCCTACAATGAGCAGTTCTTC. Translation: CASSSQAGAYNEQFF.

This rearrangement joins TRBV6-1 to TRBJ2-1; unclear D gene. Looked up from germline, CDR1 is MNHNS and CDR2 is SASEGT. The CDR3 extends over 17 amino acids. Deletions cut 0 bases from V and 0 bases from J, with 12 bases between. CDR3 protein: CASSEAVTPYSYNEQFF. The CDR3 nucleotides are TGTGCCAGCAGTGAAGCCGTGACACCTTACTCCTACAATGAGCAGTTCTTC.